The sequence of this T cell receptor beta chain was determined in a study of cytomegalovirus exposure and HLA in healthy donors. A remark on this clone: Its target is unknown.

Whole-study results and caveats: Sequences of the TCR beta chain were said to predict the HLA-A and HLA-B alleles of most subjects accurately. Immune exposure was documented only through CMV serostatus. The study recorded about 160 TCR beta chains that were cytomegalovirus-associated. Later genetic work tied a missense DCLRE1C variant to beta-chain V and J trimming.

Germline CDR1 reads MNHEY; CDR2 reads SMNVEV (reference sequence). There are 15 residues in the CDR3. Trimming took off 2 bases at V and 8 bases at J, with 15 bases between the two ends. Amplification used 60 Vbeta primers and 13 Jbeta primers. Sequenced by immunoSEQ multiplex PCR; TCRdb stores in-frame clones only, minus some. This listing includes roughly 120,000 clones. Sequencing was carried out using PBMCs. The clonotype was recovered from a man aged 35-49 years in good health and CMV-seropositive. The chain carries TRBV27 and TRBJ1-4; no firm D call. In DNA form, the CDR3 reads TGTGCCAGCAGTTTACGGTGGGCAGCCTGGGAAAAACTGTTTTTT. Translating it yields CASSLRWAAWEKLFF.